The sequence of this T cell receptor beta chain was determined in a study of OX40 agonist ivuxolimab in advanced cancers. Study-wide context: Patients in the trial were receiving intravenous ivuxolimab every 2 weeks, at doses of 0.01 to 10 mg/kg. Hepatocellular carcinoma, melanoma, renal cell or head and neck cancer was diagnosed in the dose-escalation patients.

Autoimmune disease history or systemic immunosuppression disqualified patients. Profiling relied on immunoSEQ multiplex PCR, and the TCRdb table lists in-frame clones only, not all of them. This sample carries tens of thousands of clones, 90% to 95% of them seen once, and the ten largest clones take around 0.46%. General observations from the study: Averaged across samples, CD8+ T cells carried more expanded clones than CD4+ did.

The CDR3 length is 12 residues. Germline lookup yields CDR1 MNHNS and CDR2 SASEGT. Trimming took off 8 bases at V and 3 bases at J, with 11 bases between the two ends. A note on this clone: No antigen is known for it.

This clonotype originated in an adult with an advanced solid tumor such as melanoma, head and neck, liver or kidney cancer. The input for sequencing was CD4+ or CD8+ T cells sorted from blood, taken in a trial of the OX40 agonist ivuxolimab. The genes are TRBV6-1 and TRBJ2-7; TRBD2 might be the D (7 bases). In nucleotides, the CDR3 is TGTGCCAGCGCAGGGGAGGGCTACGAGCAGTACTTC. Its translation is CASAGEGYEQYF.